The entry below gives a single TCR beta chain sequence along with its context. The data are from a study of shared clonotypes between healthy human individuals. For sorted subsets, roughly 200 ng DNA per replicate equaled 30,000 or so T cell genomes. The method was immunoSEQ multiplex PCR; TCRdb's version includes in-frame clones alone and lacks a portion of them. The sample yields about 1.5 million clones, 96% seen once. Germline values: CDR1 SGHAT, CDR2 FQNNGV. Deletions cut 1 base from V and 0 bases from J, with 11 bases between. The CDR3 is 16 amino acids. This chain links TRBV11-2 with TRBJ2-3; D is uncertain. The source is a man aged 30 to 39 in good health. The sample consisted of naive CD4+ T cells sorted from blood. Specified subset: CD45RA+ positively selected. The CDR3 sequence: CASSLVPVGSTDTQYF. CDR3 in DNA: TGTGCCAGCAGCTTAGTTCCGGTGGGGAGCACAGATACGCAGTATTTT.